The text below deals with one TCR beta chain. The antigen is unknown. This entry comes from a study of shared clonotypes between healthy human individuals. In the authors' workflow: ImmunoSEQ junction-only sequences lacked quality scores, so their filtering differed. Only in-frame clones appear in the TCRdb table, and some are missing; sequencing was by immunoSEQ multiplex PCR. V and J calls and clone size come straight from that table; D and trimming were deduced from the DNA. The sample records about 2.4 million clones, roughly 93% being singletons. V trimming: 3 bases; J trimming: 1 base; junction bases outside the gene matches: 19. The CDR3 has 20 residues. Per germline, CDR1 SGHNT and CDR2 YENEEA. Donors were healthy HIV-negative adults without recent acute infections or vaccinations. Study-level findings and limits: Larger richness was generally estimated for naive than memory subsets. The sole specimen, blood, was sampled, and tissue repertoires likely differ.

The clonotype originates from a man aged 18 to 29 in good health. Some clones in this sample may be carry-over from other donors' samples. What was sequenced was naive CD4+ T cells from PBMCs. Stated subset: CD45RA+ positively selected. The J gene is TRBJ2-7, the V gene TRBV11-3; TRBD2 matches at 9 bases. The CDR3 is CASSLFPPNRAGGPSYEQYF. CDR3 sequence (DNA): TGTGCCAGCAGCTTGTTCCCCCCCAATAGGGCGGGAGGGCCGTCCTACGAGCAGTACTTC.